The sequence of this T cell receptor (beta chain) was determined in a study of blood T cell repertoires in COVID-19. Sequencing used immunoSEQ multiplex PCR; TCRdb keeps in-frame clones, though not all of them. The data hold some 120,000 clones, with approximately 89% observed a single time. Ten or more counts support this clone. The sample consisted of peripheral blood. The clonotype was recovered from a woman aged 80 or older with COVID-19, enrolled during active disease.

The CDR3 region has the DNA TGTGCCAGCAGTCTAAATAATTCACCCCTCCACTTT. It is translated as CASSLNNSPLHF. The chain is built from TRBV27 and TRBJ1-6; D is ambiguous. V dropped 5 bases and J dropped 5 bases, with 4 bases sitting between them. Germline CDR1 reads MNHEY; CDR2 reads SMNVEV (reference sequence). The CDR3 sequence is 12 residues long.